Listed below are T cell receptor beta chains from one sample, sequenced in a study of blood T cell repertoires in COVID-19. The data were produced by immunoSEQ multiplex PCR, yet TCRdb's version contains in-frame clones alone and is incomplete. The sample carries about 150,000 clones, approximately 78% recorded once. Material for sequencing was peripheral blood. These TCRs come from a man aged 80 or over with acute or convalescent COVID-19. The CDR3 runs from the conserved cysteine through the conserved F or W. A D gene is named only where the DNA matches it firmly. Clone sizes are given selectively: once, few, many, or a class where the clone is expanded.

TRBV7-2,-,TRBD1,TRBJ1-1,TGTGCCAGCAGCTTAGCCAGGGGGACCACTGAAGCTTTCTTT,CASSLARGTTEAFF
TRBV11-3,-,TRBD1,TRBJ2-1,TGTGCCAGCAGCCGAACAGGGGGAGTCTACAATGAGCAGTTCTTC,CASSRTGGVYNEQFF
TRBV5-1,few,-,TRBJ2-4,TGCGCCAGCAGGGCTTCCGTTGATGTCAGCGGTGAAAACATTCAGTACTTC,CASRASVDVSGENIQYF
TRBV11-3,-,TRBD1,TRBJ1-3,TGTGCCAGCAGCCTACCCATTGGACAGGGCTCTGGAAACACCATATATTTT,CASSLPIGQGSGNTIYF
TRBV18,-,TRBD2,TRBJ2-1,TGTGCCAGCTCGTCCGGGCTAGCGGGGCTTTACAATGAGCAGTTCTTC,CASSSGLAGLYNEQFF
TRBV4-1,-,-,TRBJ1-1,TGCGCCAGCAGCCACAGGAACACTGAAGCTTTCTTT,CASSHRNTEAFF
TRBV27,-,-,TRBJ1-1,TGTGCCAGCAGTTTATGGGCCGGGGGCACTGAAGCTTTCTTT,CASSLWAGGTEAFF
TRBV2,-,TRBD1,TRBJ2-7,TGTGCCAGCAAAGGGACAGGGGTCTCCTACGAGCAGTACTTC,CASKGTGVSYEQYF
TRBV2,-,TRBD1,TRBJ1-1,TGTGCCAGCAGCCGCACCGGGACAGGGGGCATGAACACTGAAGCTTTCTTT,CASSRTGTGGMNTEAFF
TRBV11-3,-,TRBD1,TRBJ1-1,TGTGCCAGCAGCTGGGCGGCCGGGACAGGGAACACTGAAGCTTTCTTT,CASSWAAGTGNTEAFF
TRBV18,-,-,TRBJ2-5,TGTGCCAGCTCACCCCTGGGCAGTCAAGAGACCCAGTACTTC,CASSPLGSQETQYF
TRBV24-1,once,-,TRBJ2-2,TGTGCCACCAGTGAAGCCGGGGTCGTAACCGGGGAGCTGTTTTTT,CATSEAGVVTGELFF
TRBV30,-,TRBD1,TRBJ1-6,TGTGCCTGGAGTGGGGACAGGGATTCACCCCTCCACTTT,CAWSGDRDSPLHF
TRBV10-3,-,TRBD1,TRBJ2-3,TGTGCCATCACCGAGACCCAGGGGGAAACAGATACGCAGTATTTT,CAITETQGETDTQYF
TRBV12-5,-,TRBD2,TRBJ2-3,TGTGCTAGTGGTTTGGTGGGGACTAGCGGGGGGTCCGCCCCAGATACGCAGTATTTT,CASGLVGTSGGSAPDTQYF
TRBV18,-,TRBD1,TRBJ2-3,TGTGCCAGCTCACCGCCCGAGGGGAAGACAGGGTCGTATTTT,CASSPPEGKTGSYF
TRBV5-4,-,TRBD2,TRBJ2-4,TGTGCCAGCAGCTCGGGGGGGGACCTAGCCAAAAACATTCAGTACTTC,CASSSGGDLAKNIQYF
TRBV19,few,-,TRBJ2-5,TGTGCCAGTAGTGCTGACAGCCAAGAGACCCAGTACTTC,CASSADSQETQYF
TRBV6-5,-,TRBD1,TRBJ1-2,TGTGCCAGCAGCACGACAGGGCTTTTGGGTGGCTACACCTTC,CASSTTGLLGGYTF
TRBV19,-,TRBD1,TRBJ2-2,TGTGCCAGTAGTAGGGACAGGGCGGTCACCGGGGAGCTGTTTTTT,CASSRDRAVTGELFF
TRBV7-3,-,-,TRBJ2-3,TGTGCCAGCAGCCCGGGTGGCTCCCGCACAGATACGCAGTATTTT,CASSPGGSRTDTQYF
TRBV6-5,-,-,TRBJ2-1,TGTGCCAGCACCGGCGGGTACAATGAGCAGTTCTTC,CASTGGYNEQFF
TRBV6-5,once,TRBD1,TRBJ1-2,TGTGCCAGCTCGAGGACAGGGTCCCCTATCTATGGCTACACCTTC,CASSRTGSPIYGYTF
TRBV5-1,-,-,TRBJ2-2,TGCGCCAGCAGCTTGGACGGGGGGAACACCGGGGAGCTGTTTTTT,CASSLDGGNTGELFF
TRBV19,-,-,TRBJ2-5,TGTGCCAGTAGTATTCCCGGGCAAGAGACCCAGTACTTC,CASSIPGQETQYF
TRBV7-2,-,TRBD2,TRBJ2-5,TGTGCCAGCAGCCCCAGCGGGGCGGGTGTGGAGACCCAGTACTTC,CASSPSGAGVETQYF
TRBV5-8,-,TRBD2,TRBJ2-7,TGTGCCAGCAGCCTCCAGCGGGGGCTAAGGGGAGAGCAGTACTTC,CASSLQRGLRGEQYF
TRBV2,-,-,TRBJ2-2,TGTGCCAGCAGCGAGCTAAGGAACACCGGGGAGCTGTTTTTT,CASSELRNTGELFF
TRBV19,-,TRBD2,TRBJ2-2,TGTGCCAGTAGTCCCACCGGGACTAGAACCGGGGAGCTGTTTTTT,CASSPTGTRTGELFF
TRBV6-5,-,-,TRBJ1-2,TGTGCCAGCAGTTACGCGGGGGGCGGCTATGGCTACACCTTC,CASSYAGGGYGYTF
TRBV6-2/TRBV6-3,-,TRBD1,TRBJ2-6,TGTGCCAGCAGTTGGGGACAGGGGGTTACGGCGGCCAACGTCCTGACTTTC,CASSWGQGVTAANVLTF
TRBV5-1,-,TRBD2,TRBJ2-2,TGCGCCAGCAGCCTAAGGACTAGCGGGAGCACCGGGGAGCTGTTTTTT,CASSLRTSGSTGELFF
TRBV6-5,many,-,TRBJ1-5,TGTGCCAGCAGTCAGACAGATGGAGATCAGCCCCAGCATTTT,CASSQTDGDQPQHF
TRBV10-1,-,-,TRBJ2-1,TGCGCCAGCAGTGAGTCGCGATCGCCCCCCTACAATGAGCAGTTCTTC,CASSESRSPPYNEQFF
TRBV19,-,TRBD1,TRBJ2-7,TGTGCCAGTAGTACCCGACAGGGCTGGTCCGAGCAGTACTTC,CASSTRQGWSEQYF
TRBV2,-,-,TRBJ1-4,TGTGCCAGCAATTTCAGCGAGGATGAAAAACTGTTTTTT,CASNFSEDEKLFF
TRBV4-2,once,-,TRBJ2-1,TGTGCCAGCAGCCAAGCTGCGTACTCCTACAATGAGCAGTTCTTC,CASSQAAYSYNEQFF
TRBV11-2,-,TRBD2,TRBJ2-1,TGTGCCAGCTCCCGGGGGGTGTCCTACAATGAGCAGTTCTTC,CASSRGVSYNEQFF
TRBV6-5,once,TRBD2,TRBJ2-1,TGTGCCAGCAACGGGGGGGATGAGCAGTTCTTC,CASNGGDEQFF
TRBV13,-,-,TRBJ1-4,TGTGCCAGCAGCTTAGACTCCGGGAGGGCCGCTAATGAAAAACTGTTTTTT,CASSLDSGRAANEKLFF
TRBV10-3,-,TRBD2,TRBJ2-7,TGTGCCATCAGGCTAGCGGGGGGTACCTACGAGCAGTACTTC,CAIRLAGGTYEQYF
TRBV7-8,-,TRBD2,TRBJ2-5,TGTGCCAGCAGCCCTATTCGGACGGGGGGTTTTCAAGAGACCCAGTACTTC,CASSPIRTGGFQETQYF
TRBV6-5,once,TRBD2,TRBJ2-1,TGTGCCAGCACGGCTAGCGGGCGAAATGAGCAGTTCTTC,CASTASGRNEQFF
TRBV5-1,-,-,TRBJ1-4,TGCGCCAGCAGCTCGGGTGAGACTAATGAAAAACTGTTTTTT,CASSSGETNEKLFF
TRBV19,-,TRBD1,TRBJ1-3,TGTGCCAGCAGTTACGACAGGGCTTCTGGAAACACCATATATTTT,CASSYDRASGNTIYF
TRBV18,-,-,TRBJ1-4,TGTGCCAGCTCCCGAGGAGGGGTTCCTAATGAAAAACTGTTTTTT,CASSRGGVPNEKLFF
TRBV9,once,-,TRBJ2-1,TGTGCCAGCAGCGCGACCGGGGGATCCTACAATGAGCAGTTCTTC,CASSATGGSYNEQFF
TRBV6-1,-,TRBD1,TRBJ1-6,TGTGCCAGCAGTGCCCGGGACAGCGTTGTCAATTCACCCCTCCACTTT,CASSARDSVVNSPLHF
TRBV5-1,-,-,TRBJ2-1,TGCGCCAGCAGATCCGGGACAAGCAACAATGAGCAGTTCTTC,CASRSGTSNNEQFF
TRBV5-1,-,-,TRBJ2-2,TGCGCCAGCAGCCCGCAGGCGGGTACGAACACCGGGGAGCTGTTTTTT,CASSPQAGTNTGELFF